This T cell receptor beta chain was identified in a study of blood T cell repertoires in COVID-19 (dated by TCRdb to 2019 to 2021). Describing the broader study: Samples from collaborators originated in the United States, Italy and Spain and spanned both the acute and convalescent phases of COVID-19. The prospective study material was composed of cDNA or gDNA derived from T cells, B-cell-depleted T cells, or PBMCs. Subjects who had been exposed to COVID-19, were actively infected with it, or had recovered from it provided the deeply sampled blood TCRbeta repertoires that made up the dataset. The repertoires were released in a freely available public database meant as a resource for research on the immune response to SARS-CoV-2. The samples were drawn from the first 160 participants of the ongoing ImmuneRACE study and from 1,254 subjects provided by 6 global collaborators. Sample metadata almost always included a de-identified subject ID, COVID-19 status, age in years and sex. Where available, HLA class I and class II types were obtained from metadata supplied by the sample provider rather than from assay-based typing. Study-wide conclusions, independent of this receptor: The quantity of clinical and demographic metadata differed by source and by participant and was supplied without curation.

The junction shows trimming of 0 bases on V and 6 bases on J, plus 16 bases between the germline ends. Counted from cysteine to phenylalanine, this CDR3 has 17 amino acids. Of the read, only the CDR3 DNA is kept; its 51 bases are in frame from base 1. The germline V gene encodes CDR1 SGHRS and CDR2 YFSETQ. TCRbeta CDR3 regions were amplified from genomic DNA by means of the immunoSEQ Assay, a bias-controlled multiplex PCR. The published analysis was carried out like this. Nucleated cell counts per sample were estimated from amplification of reference gene primers within the assay. To quantify the absolute abundance of each unique TCRbeta CDR3 rearrangement, sequence reads were collapsed and filtered. For each sample, productive Simpson clonality was calculated as the square root of Simpson's diversity index across productive rearrangements. The table was pulled from immuneACCESS by TCRdb, which kept in-frame rearrangements only. Such tables lose some clones; where checked, under half of the loss comes from unresolved V genes, and the rest has no known cause. D and trimming come from the DNA, and the V and J calls and clone size come from that table. Recorded for this sample are just over 150,000 clones; around 89% of them occurred a single time. The biggest ten clones account for about 6.3% of the sample.

Details on this clone: Its target antigen remains unknown. Per-nucleotide qualities are absent, and no much larger clonotype sits a single base away.

In the prospective study, participants were roughly 18 to 100 years old, resided in about 25 geographic areas of the United States, and were enrolled through a virtual design. In the prospective study, cohorts were assigned on the basis of participant-reported clinical history obtained from a screening survey and a study questionnaire. Recovered participants in ImmuneRACE Cohort 3 were defined by two consecutive negative NP/OP PCR tests, clearance by a healthcare professional, or resolution of symptoms. Each participant in the prospective study had whole blood, serum and a nasopharyngeal or oropharyngeal swab collected by mobile phlebotomists. Over an approximately 2-month period, participants in the prospective study had the option of providing additional blood draws and questionnaires. Before DNA extraction, prospective study blood samples were shipped either frozen or at room temperature.

The receptor was isolated from a woman in her fifties or sixties who had recovered from COVID-19. The V and J genes are TRBV5-1 and TRBJ1-6, with a weak D call of TRBD1 (5 bases match). The material sequenced was PBMCs or T cells enriched from blood (not recorded which). For the CDR3, the sequence is CASSLANRQGGNSPLHF. The DNA sequence follows: TGCGCCAGCAGCTTGGCAAATCGGCAGGGAGGTAATTCACCCCTCCACTTT.